The present TCR beta chain was sequenced within a study of CD4+ T cells in melanoma. Germline CDR1 is SGHDT and CDR2 is YYEEEE. J lost 9 bases, V lost 5 bases, and 9 bases had no gene match. The CDR3 sequence is 13 residues long. Assay: immunoSEQ multiplex PCR; the TCRdb copy retains only in-frame clones and omits some. Of about 15,000 clones detected, 63% appear once; the ten largest clones hold roughly 16%. The sequence was collected from a human donor with melanoma. The rearrangement uses TRBV5-6 and TRBJ2-5, with 8 bases fitting TRBD1. Sequencing was carried out using cells from a culture (not recorded whether cultured in vitro). CDR3 coding DNA: TGTGCCAGCAGAAAGACAGGGGCAGGGGCCCAGTACTTC. Its translation is CASRKTGAGAQYF.